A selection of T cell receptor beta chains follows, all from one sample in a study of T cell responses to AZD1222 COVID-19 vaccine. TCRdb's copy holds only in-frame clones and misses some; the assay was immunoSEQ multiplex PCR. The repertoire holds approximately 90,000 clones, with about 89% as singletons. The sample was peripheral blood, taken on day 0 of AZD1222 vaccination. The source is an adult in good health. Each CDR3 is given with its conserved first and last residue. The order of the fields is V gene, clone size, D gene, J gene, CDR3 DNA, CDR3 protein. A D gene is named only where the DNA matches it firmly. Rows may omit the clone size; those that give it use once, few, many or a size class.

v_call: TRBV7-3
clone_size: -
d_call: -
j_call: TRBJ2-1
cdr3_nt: TGTGCCAGCAGCTTAAAACTAGGGCTCTACAATGAGCAGTTCTTC
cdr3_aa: CASSLKLGLYNEQFF

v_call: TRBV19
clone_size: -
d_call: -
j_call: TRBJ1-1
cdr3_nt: TGTGCCAGTAGTCAGTCGGCGAACACTGAAGCTTTCTTT
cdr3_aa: CASSQSANTEAFF

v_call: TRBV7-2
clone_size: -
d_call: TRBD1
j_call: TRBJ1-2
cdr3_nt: TGTGCCAGCACTCCGGGACAGGGCAACTATGGCTACACCTTC
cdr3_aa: CASTPGQGNYGYTF

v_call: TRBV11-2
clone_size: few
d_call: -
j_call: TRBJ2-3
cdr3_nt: TGTGCCAGCAGTCGTCAGGGGACAGATACGCAGTATTTT
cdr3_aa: CASSRQGTDTQYF

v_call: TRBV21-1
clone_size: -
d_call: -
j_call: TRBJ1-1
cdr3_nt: TGTGCCAGCAGCGGTTTGAACACTGAAGCTTTCTTT
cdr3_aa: CASSGLNTEAFF

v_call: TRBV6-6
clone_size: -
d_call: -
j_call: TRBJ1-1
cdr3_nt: TGTGCCAGCAGTGCGGACGGCTTGAACACTGAAGCTTTCTTT
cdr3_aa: CASSADGLNTEAFF

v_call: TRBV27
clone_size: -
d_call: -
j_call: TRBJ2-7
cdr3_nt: TGTGCACCGGAGTCCGGGGGTCACGGCGAGCAGTACTTC
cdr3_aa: CAPESGGHGEQYF

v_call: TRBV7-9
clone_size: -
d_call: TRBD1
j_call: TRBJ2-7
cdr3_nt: TGTGCCAGCAGACCGACAGGGCCCTACGAGCAGTACTTC
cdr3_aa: CASRPTGPYEQYF

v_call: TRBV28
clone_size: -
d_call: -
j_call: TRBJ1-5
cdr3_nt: TGTGCCAGCAGTGCCCGGGACCGTGATTATCAGCCCCAGCATTTT
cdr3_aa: CASSARDRDYQPQHF

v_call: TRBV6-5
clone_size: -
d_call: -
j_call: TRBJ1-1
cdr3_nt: TGTGCCAGCACCGTAGACAGATTGAACACTGAAGCTTTCTTT
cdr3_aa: CASTVDRLNTEAFF

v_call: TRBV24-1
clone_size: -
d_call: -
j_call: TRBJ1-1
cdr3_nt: TGTGCCACCAGGGCCGCAGGGTTGGGCACTGAAGCTTTCTTT
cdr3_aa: CATRAAGLGTEAFF

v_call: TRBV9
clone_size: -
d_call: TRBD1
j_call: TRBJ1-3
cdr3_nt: TGTGCCAGCAGTTCGCAGGGGGGCCTTGGAAACACCATATATTTT
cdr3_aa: CASSSQGGLGNTIYF

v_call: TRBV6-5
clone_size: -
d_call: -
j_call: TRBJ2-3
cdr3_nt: TGTGCCAGCAGTTACTCAAGATCCACAGATACGCAGTATTTT
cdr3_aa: CASSYSRSTDTQYF

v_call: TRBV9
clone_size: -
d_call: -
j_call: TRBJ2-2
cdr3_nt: TGTGCCAGCCCCCCTATCGACAGAGAAGACACCGGGGAGCTGTTTTTT
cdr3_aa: CASPPIDREDTGELFF

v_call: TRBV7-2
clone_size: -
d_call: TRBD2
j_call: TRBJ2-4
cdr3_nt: TGTGCCAGCAGACGGACTAGCGGGTCGAGTCTAGCCAAAAACATTCAGTACTTC
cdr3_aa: CASRRTSGSSLAKNIQYF

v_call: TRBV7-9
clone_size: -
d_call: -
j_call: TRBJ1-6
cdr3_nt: TGTGCCAGCAGCTCCCGCGGACCTTCACCCCTCCACTTT
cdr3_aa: CASSSRGPSPLHF

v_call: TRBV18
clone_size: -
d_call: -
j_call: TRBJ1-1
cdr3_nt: TGTGCCAGCTCACCACGGGTGAACACTGAAGCTTTCTTT
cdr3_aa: CASSPRVNTEAFF

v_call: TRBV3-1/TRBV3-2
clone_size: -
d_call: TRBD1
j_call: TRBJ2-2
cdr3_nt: TGTGCCAGCAGCACCCGGACAGGCACCGGGGAGCTGTTTTTT
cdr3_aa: CASSTRTGTGELFF

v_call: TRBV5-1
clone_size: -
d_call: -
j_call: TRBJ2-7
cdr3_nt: TGCGCCAGCAGCTTGGCGCTGAGACAGACACACTACGAGCAGTACTTC
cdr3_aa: CASSLALRQTHYEQYF

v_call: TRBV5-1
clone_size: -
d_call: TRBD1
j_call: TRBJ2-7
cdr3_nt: TGCGCCAGCAGCTGGACGGGACAGGGGGCCGGGGAGCAGTACTTC
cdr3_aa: CASSWTGQGAGEQYF

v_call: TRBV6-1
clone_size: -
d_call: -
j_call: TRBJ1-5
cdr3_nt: TGTGCCAGCAGTGAAGAGGTGGGGGGGGGTCAGCCCCAGCATTTT
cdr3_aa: CASSEEVGGGQPQHF

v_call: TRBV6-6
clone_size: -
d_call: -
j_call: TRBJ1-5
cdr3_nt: TGTGCCAGCGCCCTTACAGGAAACAATCAGCCCCAGCATTTT
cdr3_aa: CASALTGNNQPQHF

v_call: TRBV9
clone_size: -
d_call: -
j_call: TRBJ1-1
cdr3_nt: TGTGCCAGCAGCTCCTCAGGGGTACGCACTGAAGCTTTCTTT
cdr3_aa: CASSSSGVRTEAFF

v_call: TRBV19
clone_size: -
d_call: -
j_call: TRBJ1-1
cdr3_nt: TGTGCCAGTAGTATCCGGGGAATGAACACTGAAGCTTTCTTT
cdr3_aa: CASSIRGMNTEAFF

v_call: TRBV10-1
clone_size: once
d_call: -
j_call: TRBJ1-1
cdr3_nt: TGCGCCAGCAGTGAGTCAGGGACCACTGAAGCTTTCTTT
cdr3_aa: CASSESGTTEAFF

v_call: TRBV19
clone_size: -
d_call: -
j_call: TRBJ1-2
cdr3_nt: TGTGCCAGTAGTATGGAGGTGTGGTATGGCTACACCTTC
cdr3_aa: CASSMEVWYGYTF

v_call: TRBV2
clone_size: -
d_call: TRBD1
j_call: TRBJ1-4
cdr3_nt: TGTGCCAGCAGTAGGGACAGGGGGCAAACTAATGAAAAACTGTTTTTT
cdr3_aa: CASSRDRGQTNEKLFF

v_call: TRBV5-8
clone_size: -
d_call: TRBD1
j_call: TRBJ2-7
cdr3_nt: TGTGCCAGCAGCTTACCGGGACAGGGGACCTACGAGCAGTACTTC
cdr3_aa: CASSLPGQGTYEQYF

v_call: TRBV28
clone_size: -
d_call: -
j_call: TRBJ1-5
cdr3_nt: TGTGCCAGCAGTTTAACGGGGGGAAGTGGCAATCAGCCCCAGCATTTT
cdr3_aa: CASSLTGGSGNQPQHF

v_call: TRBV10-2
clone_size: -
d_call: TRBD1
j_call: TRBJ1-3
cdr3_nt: TGCGCCAGCAGCCTACAGGGGATGGGGTCTGGAAACACCATATATTTT
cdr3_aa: CASSLQGMGSGNTIYF